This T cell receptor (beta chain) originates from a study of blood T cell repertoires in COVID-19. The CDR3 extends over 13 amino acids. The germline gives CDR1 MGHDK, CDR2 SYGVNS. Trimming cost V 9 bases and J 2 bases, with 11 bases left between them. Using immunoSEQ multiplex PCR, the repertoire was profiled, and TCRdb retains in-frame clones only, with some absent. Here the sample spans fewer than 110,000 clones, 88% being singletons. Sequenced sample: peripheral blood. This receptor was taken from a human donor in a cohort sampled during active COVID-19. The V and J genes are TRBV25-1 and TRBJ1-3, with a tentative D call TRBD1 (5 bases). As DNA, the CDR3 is TGTGCCAGTCAATGGGGGGCTGGAAACACCATATATTTT. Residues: CASQWGAGNTIYF.